These 17 T cell receptor beta chains were sequenced from one sample in a study of blood T cell repertoires in COVID-19. The assay was immunoSEQ multiplex PCR, and TCRdb's table has in-frame clones only and misses some. Here the sample spans approximately 200,000 clones, more than 70% being singletons. Sequenced material: PBMCs or T cells enriched from blood (not recorded which). The receptors here all came from a woman aged 40 to 49 with acute COVID-19.

This sequence joins TRBV29-1 and TRBJ1-2, with no clear D. The germline CDR1 and CDR2 sequences are SQVTM and ANQGSEA. This CDR3 contains 13 residues. V lost 2 bases to trimming and J lost 0 bases, with 7 bases between them. CDR3: CSVEPPSNYGYTF. The CDR3 region has the DNA TGCAGCGTTGAACCCCCATCTAACTATGGCTACACCTTC.

This chain connects TRBV18 to TRBJ1-6, with a tentative D call TRBD1 (6 bases). From germline, CDR1 is KGHSH and CDR2 LQKENI. The CDR3 length is 14 residues. V shed 5 bases and J shed 5 bases, with 10 bases lying between them. The CDR3 loop reads CASSRDTNNSPLHF. Here the CDR3 DNA reads TGTGCCAGCTCAAGGGACACGAATAATTCACCCCTCCACTTT.

V gene TRBV28 combines with J gene TRBJ1-5; maybe TRBD1 (5 bases). Trimming removed 3 bases from V and 3 bases from J, with 12 bases in between. The CDR3 is 15 residues long. The germline V gene has CDR1 MDHEN and CDR2 SYDVKM. CDR3 amino acids: CASSLVGADNQPQHF. In DNA, the CDR3 is TGTGCCAGCAGTTTGGTAGGGGCCGACAATCAGCCCCAGCATTTT.

The chain recombines TRBV3-1 (or the pseudogene TRBV3-2) with TRBJ1-5; 10 nucleotides match TRBD1. The CDR3 spans 18 residues. Germline lookup yields CDR1 LGHDT and CDR2 YNNKEL (reference sequence). Trimming cost V 1 base and J 0 bases; bases outside gene matches: 6. The CDR3 here is CASSQGTGGDYSNQPQHF. The DNA of the CDR3 is TGTGCCAGCAGCCAAGGGACAGGGGGGGATTATAGCAATCAGCCCCAGCATTTT.

The rearrangement uses TRBV9 and TRBJ1-1; D may be TRBD1 (6 bases). This CDR3 spans 14 amino acids. Germline V gene data show CDR1 as SGDLS and CDR2 as YYNGEE. V gave up 2 bases and J gave up 7 bases, with 15 bases separating them. The CDR3 loop reads CASSVELGAYEAFF. DNA of the CDR3: TGTGCCAGCAGCGTGGAACTGGGGGCCTATGAAGCTTTCTTT.

The V and J genes are TRBV5-5 and TRBJ1-2; 9 positions agree with TRBD1. CDR1 is SGHKS and CDR2 is YYEKEE in the germline V gene (reference sequence). V dropped 4 bases and J dropped 2; count of bases not matched to a gene: 6. The CDR3 length is 15 residues. CDR3 in amino acids: CASSDGTGTNYGYTF. CDR3 sequence (DNA): TGTGCCAGCAGCGATGGGACAGGGACCAACTATGGCTACACCTTC.

The rearrangement joins TRBV2 to TRBJ2-2, with D hard to call. The CDR3 extends over 14 amino acids. CDR1 and CDR2 from the germline V gene are SNHLY and FYNNEI. V shed 3 bases and J shed 6 bases, with 11 bases lying between them. CDR3 loop: CASSDQSEAGELFF. DNA for the CDR3: TGTGCCAGCAGTGATCAGAGCGAAGCCGGGGAGCTGTTTTTT.

This clone has only one observation. The V and J genes are TRBV6-5 and TRBJ2-7; 10 bases line up with TRBD1. CDR1 and CDR2 (germline): MNHEY, SVGAGI. The CDR3 is 15 amino acids. V trimming: 6 bases; J trimming: 2 bases; junction bases outside the gene matches: 7. This CDR3 reads CASSTSGQGTYEQYF. The CDR3 coding sequence is TGTGCCAGCAGCACATCGGGACAGGGGACCTACGAGCAGTACTTC.

The chain has TRBV28 and TRBJ1-5; 7 bases fit TRBD1. Trimming at V came to 6 bases and at J to 5 bases, leaving 4 bases not matched to a gene. Germline V gene sequence: CDR1 MDHEN, CDR2 SYDVKM. The CDR3 runs to 13 residues. CDR3 protein: CASRQGFHQPQHF. CDR3 DNA: TGTGCCAGCAGACAGGGGTTTCATCAGCCCCAGCATTTT.

The rearrangement links TRBV5-1 to TRBJ1-6, with no clear D. V gave up 0 bases and J gave up 7 bases, with 5 bases separating them. Germline V gene lookup returns CDR1 SGHRS and CDR2 YFSETQ. This CDR3 region has 13 residues. The CDR3 loop reads CASSLAENSPLHF. The CDR3 DNA reads as TGCGCCAGCAGCTTGGCCGAGAATTCACCCCTCCACTTT.

This chain links TRBV18 with TRBJ1-2, with D maybe TRBD1 (6 bases). This CDR3 has 16 residues. Germline V gives CDR1 KGHSH, CDR2 LQKENI. The V end was cut by 0 bases, the J end by 4 bases, with 15 bases between. The DNA of the CDR3 is TGTGCCAGCTCACCACCCTCGGGCAGGGGCTCCTATGGCTACACCTTC. This gives the protein CASSPPSGRGSYGYTF. Drawing the rest from reference TRBV18 and TRBJ1-2, the complete variable domain is NAGVMQNPRHLVRRRGQEARLRCSPMKGHSHVYWYRQLPEEGLKFMVYLQKENIIDESGMPKERFSAEFPKEGPSILRIQQVVRGDSAAYFCASSPPSGRGSYGYTFGSGTRLTVV.

The rearrangement joins TRBV18 to TRBJ2-7, with D tentatively TRBD1 (5 bases). Germline CDR1 is KGHSH and CDR2 is LQKENI. V lost 8 bases to trimming and J lost 2 bases, with 10 bases between them. This CDR3 is 12 amino acids long. For the CDR3, the DNA is TGTGCCAGCGCCGACAGCCCCTACGAGCAGTACTTC. Translation: CASADSPYEQYF. Drawing the rest from reference TRBV18 and TRBJ2-7, the complete variable domain is NAGVMQNPRHLVRRRGQEARLRCSPMKGHSHVYWYRQLPEEGLKFMVYLQKENIIDESGMPKERFSAEFPKEGPSILRIQQVVRGDSAAYFCASADSPYEQYFGPGTRLTVT.

This clone was seen a handful of times. The V call is TRBV7-3, the J call TRBJ2-3; tentative D call: TRBD1 (5 bases). The CDR3 contains 15 residues. Germline loops: CDR1 SGHTA, CDR2 FQGTGA. V lost 0 bases to trimming and J lost 0 bases, with 7 bases between them. This CDR3 is CASSLTGDSTDTQYF. The DNA of the CDR3 is TGTGCCAGCAGCTTAACAGGGGATAGCACAGATACGCAGTATTTT.

The chain is built from TRBV21-1 and TRBJ1-1; TRBD1, the table's D call, lacks a check against the DNA. TRBV21-1 is a listed pseudogene. The CDR3 runs 16 residues. The CDR3 coding sequence is TGTGCCAGCAGCAAAGTCCTGGGACAGGGCGGCACTGAAGCTTTCTTT. Translation gives CASSKVLGQGGTEAFF.

The chain is built from TRBV7-3 and TRBJ1-3; a weak D match, TRBD1 (5 bases). CDR3 length equals 15 residues. Looked up from germline, CDR1 is SGHTA and CDR2 is FQGTGA. Trimming stripped 4 bases from V and 3 bases from J, with 13 bases between. The CDR3 sequence: CASSSAGGIGNTIYF. The CDR3 DNA is TGTGCCAGCAGCTCGGCCGGGGGGATTGGAAACACCATATATTTT. Using reference TRBV7-3 and TRBJ1-3 for the parts outside the CDR3, the full variable domain is GAGVSQTPSNKVTEKGKYVELRCDPISGHTALYWYRQSLGQGPEFLIYFQGTGAADDSGLPNDRFFAVRPEGSVSTLKIQRTERGDSAVYLCASSSAGGIGNTIYFGEGSWLTVV.

V is TRBV24-1 and J is TRBJ2-3; 7 nucleotides align to TRBD1. After removal of 4 bases from V and 6 bases from J, the junction contained 6 bases not matched to a gene. This CDR3 region has 14 residues. CDR1 and CDR2 from the germline V gene are KGHDR and SFDVKD. The CDR3 sequence is CATSERDSYDTQYF. In DNA form, the CDR3 reads TGTGCCACCAGTGAACGGGACAGTTACGATACGCAGTATTTT.

V is TRBV5-4 and J is TRBJ1-2; D not certain. Germline values: CDR1 SGHNT, CDR2 YYREEE (reference sequence). The CDR3 is 14 residues long. V was pared by 0 bases and J by 0 bases, with 6 bases between. The CDR3 protein is CASSLDTANYGYTF. In DNA form, the CDR3 reads TGTGCCAGCAGCTTGGACACAGCTAACTATGGCTACACCTTC. The full variable domain, in which reference TRBV5-4 and TRBJ1-2 provide the parts outside the CDR3, is ETGVTQSPTHLIKTRGQQVTLRCSSQSGHNTVSWYQQALGQGPQFIFQYYREEENGRGNFPPRFSGLQFPNYSSELNVNALELDDSALYLCASSLDTANYGYTFGSGTRLTVV.